What follows are 13 T cell receptor beta chains derived from one specimen sequenced in a study of blood T cell repertoires in COVID-19. This table comes from immunoSEQ multiplex PCR, and its TCRdb copy is limited to in-frame clones, with some not included. The repertoire holds around 130,000 clones, with around nine tenths as singletons. Sequencing used peripheral blood. Every receptor here comes from a human donor in a cohort sampled during active COVID-19.

The sample holds one count of this clone. The chain joins TRBV18 to TRBJ1-1; 7 nucleotides align to TRBD1. The CDR3 spans 15 residues. The germline V gene has CDR1 KGHSH and CDR2 LQKENI. V lost 1 base and J lost 3; bases outside the gene matches: 5. CDR3 amino acids: CASSPLGDSDTEAFF. The DNA of the CDR3 is TGTGCCAGCTCACCACTAGGGGACAGTGACACTGAAGCTTTCTTT.

This clone has more than one count but fewer than ten. The CDR3 bases are TGTGCCTGGAAACAGGGTCGTTTCGGGGAGCTGTTTTTT. It encodes CAWKQGRFGELFF. The chain joins TRBV30 to TRBJ2-2; tentative D call: TRBD1 (6 bases). Germline V CDR1 and CDR2: GTSNPN, SVGIG (reference sequence). This CDR3 is built from 13 residues. Trimming stripped 4 bases from V and 7 bases from J, with 13 bases between.

The chain combines TRBV11-2 with TRBJ2-1, with D possibly being TRBD2 (6 bases). The germline V gene encodes CDR1 SGHAT and CDR2 FQNNGV. This CDR3 region has 14 residues. Trimming left V 4 bases short and J 4 bases short, with 11 bases between. The CDR3 region is CASSSGLHYNEQFF. DNA of the CDR3: TGTGCCAGCAGCTCGGGACTTCATTACAATGAGCAGTTCTTC.

This chain uses TRBV6-2 or TRBV6-3 with TRBJ1-1; no clear D gene. Trimming stripped 4 bases from V and 3 bases from J, with 9 bases between. This CDR3 comprises 13 residues. CDR1 and CDR2 (germline): MNHEY, SVGEGT. The CDR3 DNA reads TGTGCCAGCAGTTCAGTCCGGGACACTGAAGCTTTCTTT. Its protein is CASSSVRDTEAFF.

This chain joins TRBV14 and TRBJ2-7; D call uncertain. The ends were cut back, 0 bases at V and 5 bases at J, with 17 bases in the middle. CDR1 is SGHDN and CDR2 is FVKESK in the germline V gene. The CDR3 has 16 residues. The CDR3 bases are TGTGCCAGCAGCCAAGATCATCGCGAGGATATCCACGAGCAGTACTTC. Amino acids: CASSQDHREDIHEQYF.

This sequence joins TRBV15 and TRBJ2-7, with D perhaps TRBD2 (6 bases). Germline V CDR1 and CDR2: LNHNV, YYDKDF (reference sequence). Trimming took 2 bases from V and 3 from J, leaving 11 bases between them. The CDR3 is 14 amino acids. CDR3 nucleotide sequence: TGTGCCACCAGCAGACCGTGGCGGGACTACGAGCAGTACTTC. This encodes CATSRPWRDYEQYF.

The V and J genes are TRBV2 and TRBJ2-7; 8 bases align to TRBD2. V was pared by 10 bases and J by 3 bases, with 11 bases of the junction left unmatched. The CDR3 length is 14 residues. Germline values: CDR1 SNHLY, CDR2 FYNNEI. The CDR3, as DNA: TGTGCCAACTATAGCGGGATCCCTTTCTACGAGCAGTACTTC. It is translated as CANYSGIPFYEQYF.

This clone has just one count. The chain recombines TRBV7-2 with TRBJ2-3; D gene ambiguous. This CDR3 region has 12 residues. V gave up 1 base and J gave up 7 bases, with 6 bases separating them. Looked up from germline, CDR1 is SGHTA and CDR2 is FQGNSA. The CDR3 sequence is CASSLGGNTQYF. The CDR3 coding sequence is TGTGCCAGCAGCTTAGGAGGAAATACGCAGTATTTT.

J is TRBJ2-1 and V is TRBV15; D possibly corresponds to TRBD1 (5 bases). The CDR3 is 15 amino acids. Trimming shortened V by 5 bases and J by 8 bases, and 19 bases separated the two germline ends. Germline V gene lookup returns CDR1 LNHNV and CDR2 YYDKDF (reference sequence). CDR3 sequence (DNA): TGTGCCACCAGCTCCCTGGGGCTAGAGTCCGATGAGCAGTTCTTC. This translates into CATSSLGLESDEQFF.

J is TRBJ2-5 and V is TRBV3-1 (or the pseudogene TRBV3-2), with TRBD2 matching 10 bases. From germline, CDR1 is LGHDT and CDR2 YNNKEL (reference sequence). This CDR3 contains 16 residues. J was trimmed by 5 bases and V by 2 bases; bases with no gene match: 8. The CDR3 here is CASSQPRLAGRETQYF. CDR3 nucleotides: TGTGCCAGCAGCCAACCGAGACTAGCGGGCCGGGAGACCCAGTACTTC.

This clone has a single count. This chain connects TRBV9 to TRBJ2-2; TRBD2 matches at 10 bases. V lost 2 bases and J lost 6; bases outside the gene matches: 4. Germline V CDR1 and CDR2: SGDLS, YYNGEE. This CDR3 has 15 residues. In nucleotides, the CDR3 is TGTGCCAGCAGCGTGAGTAGCGGGAGGTCCGGGGAGCTGTTTTTT. Translation: CASSVSSGRSGELFF.

The chain combines TRBV9 with TRBJ2-1, with TRBD2 matching over 12 bases. The CDR3 spans 14 residues. The V gene end was trimmed by 7 bases and the J gene end by 7 bases; junction bases not matched to a gene: 6. CDR1 is SGDLS, CDR2 YYNGEE, per germline. The CDR3 nucleotides are TGTGCCAGCTCTCTAGCGGGAGGGAAGAATGAGCAGTTCTTC. As protein: CASSLAGGKNEQFF. The variable domain in full, completed from reference TRBV9 and TRBJ2-1, reads DSGVTQTPKHLITATGQRVTLRCSPRSGDLSVYWYQQSLDQGLQFLIQYYNGEERAKGNILERFSAQQFPDLHSELNLSSLELGDSALYFCASSLAGGKNEQFFGPGTRLTVL.

This chain joins TRBV7-9 and TRBJ2-7, with 7 bases lining up with TRBD2. Trimming cost V 5 bases and J 0 bases; bases outside gene matches: 10. Looked up from germline, CDR1 is SEHNR and CDR2 is FQNEAQ (reference sequence). This CDR3 region has 16 residues. In nucleotides, the CDR3 is TGTGCCAGCAGCCAAACCGGGACTACGAGCTCCTACGAGCAGTACTTC. Amino acid sequence: CASSQTGTTSSYEQYF.